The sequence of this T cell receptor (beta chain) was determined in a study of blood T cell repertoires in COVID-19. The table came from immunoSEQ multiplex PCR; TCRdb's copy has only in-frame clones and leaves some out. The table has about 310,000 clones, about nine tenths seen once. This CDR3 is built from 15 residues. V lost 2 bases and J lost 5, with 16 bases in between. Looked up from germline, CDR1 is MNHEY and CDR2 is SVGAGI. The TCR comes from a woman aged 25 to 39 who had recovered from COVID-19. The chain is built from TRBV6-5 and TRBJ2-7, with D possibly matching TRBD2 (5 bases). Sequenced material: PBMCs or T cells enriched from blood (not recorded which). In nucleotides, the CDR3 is TGTGCCAGCAGTTACGAATTTGCGGGTTCCCACGAGCAGTACTTC. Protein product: CASSYEFAGSHEQYF.